This T cell receptor (beta chain) appears in the sequencing data of a study of CD8 T cells in Susac syndrome. Treatment-naive patients with stable or active relapsing-remitting disease were the multiple sclerosis controls. Random-hexamer reverse transcription was applied to about 0.5 to 1 ug RNA. The CDR3 of TCR beta was amplified by immunoSEQ multiplex PCR across 54 Vbeta and 13 Jbeta. TCRdb passed the immunoSEQ multiplex PCR reads through MiXCR, listing each CDR3 protein once. The data hold about 300,000 distinct CDR3 sequences, with about 90% observed a single time. Study outcomes and limitations: A relatively small number of individuals underwent TCR sequencing and HLA analysis.

The CDR3 length is 15 residues. V lost 5 bases, J lost 8 bases, and 21 bases lay in between. Germline CDR1 reads SNHLY; CDR2 reads FYNNEI. As regards this clonotype: The antigen is unknown.

The chain joins TRBV2 to TRBJ1-2, with a tentative D call TRBD1 (6 bases). The sample was CD4+ T cells from PBMCs. The TCR comes from a human donor with multiple sclerosis. The DNA of the CDR3 is TGTGCCAGCAGTTTACAAGGTCAGGGGCTGCGCGGCTACACCTTC. The encoded protein is CASSLQGQGLRGYTF.